The clone carrying this T cell receptor (beta chain) has just a few counts. Its antigen is not known. The sample is drawn from a study of response to subunit inactivated influenza vaccine. Study-wide points: Every seasonal influenza vaccination brings in few new T cells, the authors suggested.

Each CDR3 protein gets one entry after TCRdb re-called the RT-PCR reads with MiXCR. The table includes approximately 500,000 distinct CDR3 sequences, 10% to 15% detected once. The receptor was isolated from a man aged 50-59 years who received an inactivated influenza vaccine. The material sequenced was PBMCs from blood, taken 45 days after vaccination.

CDR3 in amino acids: CASRRYGQGAYEQYF. For the CDR3, the DNA is TGTGCCAGCAGACGATACGGACAGGGGGCATACGAGCAGTACTTC. The genes are TRBV6-2 or TRBV6-3 and TRBJ2-7, with 11 nucleotides matching TRBD1. Germline-derived CDR1 and CDR2 are MNHEY and SVGEGT. The CDR3 runs to 15 residues. Unmatched junction bases numbered 8, after V lost 6 bases and J lost 4 bases.